This TCR beta chain derives from a study of T cell responses to AZD1222 COVID-19 vaccine. CDR1 and CDR2 from the germline V gene are SGHTA and FQGNSA. The CDR3 contains 15 residues. With 1 base removed from V and 1 base from J, the gap between germline ends came to 5 bases. Measured with immunoSEQ multiplex PCR; TCRdb has only the in-frame clones, and not every one. The table lists fewer than 300,000 clones, about 92% of them singletons, with 0.5% to 0.7% in the top ten. This clonotype was sampled from an adult in good health. The chain links TRBV7-2 to TRBJ2-6; D not certain. Sequencing used peripheral blood, obtained on day 0 of AZD1222 vaccination. The CDR3 sequence: CASSLVPSGANVLTF. In nucleotides, the CDR3 is TGTGCCAGCAGCTTAGTGCCGTCTGGGGCCAACGTCCTGACTTTC.